In this sample, the clone carrying this T cell receptor (beta chain) turned up many times. Genomic DNA constituted the template upon which TCR beta VDJ and CDR3 profiling was performed. MiXCR, applied by TCRdb to the reads, yields one record per CDR3 protein. Of 150,000 to 200,000 distinct CDR3 sequences listed, 50% to 65% are singletons. This sample stems from a study of CD8+CD57+ T cells in acquired aplastic anemia. Sequenced patients had shown CD8+CD57+ cell expansion by flow cytometry. CDR3 length: 16 amino acids. Losses at the gene ends were 3 bases for V and 2 bases for J; bases not matched to a gene: 7. CDR1 MNHNS and CDR2 SASEGT come from the germline V gene.

The receptor's source is a human donor with aplastic anemia. The chain combines TRBV6-1 with TRBJ2-7; 10 bases line up with TRBD2. Sequencing input: sorted CD4+, CD8+, or CD8+CD57+ T cells (not recorded which) from PBMCs. The CDR3 spells CASSELGSGGAYEQYF. CDR3 sequence (DNA): TGTGCCAGCAGTGAGCTCGGCAGCGGGGGGGCCTACGAGCAGTACTTC.